This T cell receptor beta chain is from a study of beta chain features in type 1 diabetes. Reverse transcribing all isolated RNA meant expressed TCRB transcripts were sequenced. The protocol was immunoSEQ multiplex PCR, while the TCRdb copy is restricted to in-frame clones and leaves out a portion. The repertoire consists of hundreds of thousands of clones, with about 15% occurring once and the leading ten covering 0.015% to 0.017%. Study-wide results and caveats: The study found moderately but significantly shorter TCRB CDR3s in all four CD4+ subsets of Type 1 diabetes patients.

This clone was recorded a few times. Its specificity is not known. The CDR3 loop spans 14 amino acids. Between the trimmed V and J ends, which lost 7 bases and 5 bases, there was a span of 16 bases. Germline CDR1 and CDR2: SEHNR and FQNEAQ (reference sequence). Sequenced input: naive CD4+ T cells from blood. The V gene is TRBV7-9, the J gene TRBJ2-3; possible D gene TRBD2, 6 bases. The TCR was taken from a man aged 18 to 35 with type 1 diabetes. The CDR3 is CASKLTGVVDTQYF. The CDR3 DNA follows: TGTGCCAGCAAGTTAACGGGAGTGGTAGATACGCAGTATTTT.